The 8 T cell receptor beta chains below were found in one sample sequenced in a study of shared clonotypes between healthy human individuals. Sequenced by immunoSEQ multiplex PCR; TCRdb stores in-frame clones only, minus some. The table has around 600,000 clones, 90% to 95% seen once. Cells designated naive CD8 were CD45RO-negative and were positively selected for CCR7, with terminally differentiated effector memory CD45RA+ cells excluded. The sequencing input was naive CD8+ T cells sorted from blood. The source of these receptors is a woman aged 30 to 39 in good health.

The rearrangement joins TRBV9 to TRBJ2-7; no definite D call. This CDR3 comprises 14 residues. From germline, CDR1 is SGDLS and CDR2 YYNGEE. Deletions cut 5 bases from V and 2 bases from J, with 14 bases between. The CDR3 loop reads CASSLGLTTYEQYF. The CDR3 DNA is TGTGCCAGCAGTCTCGGCCTGACGACCTACGAGCAGTACTTC.

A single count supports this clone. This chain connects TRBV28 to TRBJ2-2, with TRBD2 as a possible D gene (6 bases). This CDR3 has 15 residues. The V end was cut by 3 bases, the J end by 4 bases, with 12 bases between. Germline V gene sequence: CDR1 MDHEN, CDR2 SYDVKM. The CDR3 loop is CASSFSSGFTGELFF. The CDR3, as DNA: TGTGCCAGCAGTTTTAGTAGCGGCTTCACCGGGGAGCTGTTTTTT.

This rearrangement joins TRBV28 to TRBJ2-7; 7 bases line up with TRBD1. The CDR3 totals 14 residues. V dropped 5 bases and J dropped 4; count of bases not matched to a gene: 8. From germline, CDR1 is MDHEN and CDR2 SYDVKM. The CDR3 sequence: CASSQTGTDYEQYF. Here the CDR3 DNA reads TGTGCCAGCAGTCAAACCGGGACAGATTACGAGCAGTACTTC.

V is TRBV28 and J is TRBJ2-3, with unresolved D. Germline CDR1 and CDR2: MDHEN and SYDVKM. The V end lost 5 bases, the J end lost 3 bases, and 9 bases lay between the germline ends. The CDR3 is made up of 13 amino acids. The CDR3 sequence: CASSRFLTDTQYF. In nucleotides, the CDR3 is TGTGCCAGCAGTCGTTTCTTGACAGATACGCAGTATTTT.

The CDR3 is CASSPRDRTYEQYF. In DNA, the CDR3 is TGTGCCAGCAGCCCGCGGGACAGAACCTACGAGCAGTACTTC. The chain employs TRBV11-1 and TRBJ2-7; D possibly corresponds to TRBD1 (7 bases). Looked up from germline, CDR1 is SGHAT and CDR2 is FQDESV (reference sequence). The CDR3 is made up of 14 amino acids. V lost 5 bases and J lost 2, with 13 bases in between.

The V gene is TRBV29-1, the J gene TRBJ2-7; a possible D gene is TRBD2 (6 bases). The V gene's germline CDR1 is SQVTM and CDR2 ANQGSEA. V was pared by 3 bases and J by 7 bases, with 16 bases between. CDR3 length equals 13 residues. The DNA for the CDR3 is TGCAGCGTTGAGGGGCAGGGAGGAAGGGAGCAGTACTTC. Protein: CSVEGQGGREQYF.

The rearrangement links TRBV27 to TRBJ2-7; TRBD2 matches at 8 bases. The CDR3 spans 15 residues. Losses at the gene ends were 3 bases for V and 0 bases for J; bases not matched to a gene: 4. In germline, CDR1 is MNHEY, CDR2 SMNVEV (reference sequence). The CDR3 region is CASSLGSGISYEQYF. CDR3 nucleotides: TGTGCCAGCAGTTTGGGTAGCGGGATCTCCTACGAGCAGTACTTC.

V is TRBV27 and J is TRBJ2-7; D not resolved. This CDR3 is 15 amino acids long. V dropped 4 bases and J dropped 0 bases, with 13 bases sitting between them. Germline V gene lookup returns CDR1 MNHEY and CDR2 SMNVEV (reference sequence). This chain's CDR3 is CASSSETRSSYEQYF. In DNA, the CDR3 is TGTGCCAGCAGTTCTGAGACACGGAGCTCCTACGAGCAGTACTTC.